The clone carrying this T cell receptor (beta chain) was seen more than once but under ten times. Its antigen is currently unknown. The entry originates in a study of T cells after yellow fever vaccination. Background on the study: Preparation of fractions with low cell numbers was performed using SMART-Seq v4 Ultra Low Input. General study points: Only a small proportion of the clonotypes turned up in both the CD4 and the CD8 compartments, likely arising from convergent recombination.

TCRdb called the 5' RACE reads again in MiXCR, with one record for every CDR3 protein. Of some 300,000 distinct CDR3 sequences detected, approximately 8% appear once; the ten largest clones hold about 16%. The length of the CDR3 is 14 residues. V dropped 2 bases and J dropped 4 bases, with 12 bases sitting between them. Per germline, CDR1 SGHRS and CDR2 YFSETQ. This sequence was found in a man younger than 30 who received the YFV17D yellow fever vaccine. The sequencing used PBMCs, collected around 45 days after the first yellow fever vaccination. The genes are TRBV5-1 and TRBJ1-2, with a possible D match to TRBD1 (6 bases). The CDR3 nucleotides read TGCGCCAGCAGCTTACAGGGAAGTCTCTATGGCTACACCTTC. It is translated as CASSLQGSLYGYTF. The whole variable domain, filled in from reference TRBV5-1 and TRBJ1-2, reads KAGVTQTPRYLIKTRGQQVTLSCSPISGHRSVSWYQQTPGQGLQFLFEYFSETQRNKGNFPGRFSGRQFSNSRSEMNVSTLELGDSALYLCASSLQGSLYGYTFGSGTRLTVV.